This entry lists 26 T cell receptor beta chains sequenced from one sample in a study of blood T cell repertoires in COVID-19. Sequencing was performed with immunoSEQ multiplex PCR; in TCRdb, only in-frame clones are kept and a portion is missing. The data contain 55,000 to 85,000 clones, more than 60% of them singletons. The sequencing input was peripheral blood. Receptors originate from a man in his 60s with acute or convalescent COVID-19.

The V gene is TRBV28, the J gene TRBJ2-7; D uncertain. The germline gives CDR1 MDHEN, CDR2 SYDVKM. The CDR3 runs to 13 residues. The ends were cut back, 4 bases at V and 9 bases at J, with 16 bases in the middle. The CDR3 reads CASSSPGVPRQYF. The CDR3 DNA reads TGTGCCAGCAGTTCCCCCGGAGTCCCCCGGCAGTACTTC.

This clone occurred a few times. The chain combines TRBV5-5 with TRBJ1-6, with no clear D. With 0 bases removed from V and 6 bases from J, the gap between germline ends came to 7 bases. The CDR3 runs to 14 residues. The germline CDR1 and CDR2 sequences are SGHKS and YYEKEE (reference sequence). The CDR3 protein is CASSLGGPNSPLHF. The CDR3 nucleotides read TGTGCCAGCAGCTTGGGAGGGCCTAATTCACCCCTCCACTTT.

This clone has only a few counts. The rearrangement links TRBV11-2 to TRBJ2-2; no definite D call. From germline, CDR1 is SGHAT and CDR2 FQNNGV. CDR3 length equals 16 residues. The V and J ends lost 1 base and 13 bases respectively, with 22 bases between them. In DNA form, the CDR3 reads TGTGCCAGCAGCTTAGTAGTCCAGGCCACCGTTTTTGGGCTGTTTTTT. The encoded protein is CASSLVVQATVFGLFF.

The chain recombines TRBV6-1 with TRBJ2-7; 7 nucleotides align to TRBD1. There are 17 residues in the CDR3. V lost 4 bases and J lost 0; bases outside the gene matches: 12. Germline V CDR1 and CDR2: MNHNS, SASEGT. The CDR3 DNA is TGTGCCAGCAGTGTTTTAGTCGGGACAGTGAGCTCCTACGAGCAGTACGTC. This encodes CASSVLVGTVSSYEQYV.

The J gene is TRBJ2-1, the V gene TRBV10-3, with 9 bases identical to TRBD1. The CDR3 is made up of 14 amino acids. Per germline, CDR1 ENHRY and CDR2 SYGVKD. J lost 6 bases, V lost 8 bases, and 8 bases had no gene match. CDR3: CAIANRGPLNEQFF. The CDR3 DNA reads as TGTGCCATCGCCAACAGGGGGCCCCTCAATGAGCAGTTCTTC.

This sequence joins TRBV11-3 and TRBJ2-2; D remains ambiguous. This CDR3 has 12 amino acids. Germline CDR1 reads SGHNT; CDR2 reads YENEEA. V shed 1 base and J shed 6 bases, with 3 bases lying between them. In DNA, the CDR3 is TGTGCCAGCAGCTTAGTAGCCGGGGAGCTGTTTTTT. This sequence encodes CASSLVAGELFF.

The V and J genes are TRBV10-3 and TRBJ2-6; tentative D call: TRBD1 (6 bases). CDR3 length: 15 residues. Trimming removed 6 bases at V and 2 bases at J, with 11 bases between. Germline V gives CDR1 ENHRY, CDR2 SYGVKD. The CDR3 DNA reads as TGTGCCATCAGGGCTACAGGGCCTGGGGCCAACGTCCTGACTTTC. Translation: CAIRATGPGANVLTF.

The CDR3 sequence is CAWRTGTGSVETQYF. The CDR3, as DNA: TGTGCCTGGAGGACCGGGACAGGGTCCGTGGAGACCCAGTACTTC. The chain couples TRBV30 to TRBJ2-5; TRBD1 matches 9 bases. The V segment lost 3 bases and the J segment 5 bases; nucleotides outside the gene matches: 10. The CDR3 length is 15 residues. Germline CDR1 reads GTSNPN; CDR2 reads SVGIG (reference sequence).

The chain couples TRBV11-2 to TRBJ2-3; tentative D call: TRBD2 (7 bases). The CDR3 is 17 residues long. CDR1 and CDR2 from the germline V gene are SGHAT and FQNNGV. Trimming pared 4 bases from V and 3 bases from J, leaving 20 bases between. Here the CDR3 DNA reads TGTGCCAGCAGCTCGACAGGACTAGTCGTGGCTACAGATACGCAGTATTTT. Amino acid sequence: CASSSTGLVVATDTQYF.

V is TRBV28 and J is TRBJ1-2; 7 bases match TRBD1. Per germline, CDR1 MDHEN and CDR2 SYDVKM. This CDR3 region has 14 residues. V was pared by 8 bases and J by 2 bases, with 8 bases of the junction left unmatched. CDR3 coding DNA: TGTGCCAGCTGCCTCCAAGGGGGCAACTATGGCTACACCTTC. Amino acids: CASCLQGGNYGYTF.

This chain connects TRBV30 to TRBJ1-4; possible D gene TRBD1, 6 bases. CDR3 length equals 13 residues. V was shortened by 2 bases and J by 7 bases, with 11 bases between the two germline ends. Per germline, CDR1 GTSNPN and CDR2 SVGIG (reference sequence). The CDR3 region is CAWSRTDGEKLFF. The CDR3 DNA follows: TGTGCCTGGAGTCGGACAGATGGTGAAAAACTGTTTTTT. Full variable domain (missing parts from reference TRBV30 and TRBJ1-4): SQTIHQWPATLVQPVGSPLSLECTVEGTSNPNLYWYRQAAGRGLQLLFYSVGIGQISSEVPQNLSASRPQDRQFILSSKKLLLSDSGFYLCAWSRTDGEKLFFGSGTQLSVL.

V and J are TRBV5-4 and TRBJ2-7; 7 nucleotides line up with TRBD1. Germline CDR1 is SGHNT and CDR2 is YYREEE (reference sequence). The V gene end was trimmed by 4 bases and the J gene end by 3 bases; junction bases not matched to a gene: 13. The length of the CDR3 is 16 residues. The CDR3 bases are TGTGCCAGCAGCACCTCGGACAGGCGCGACAGCTACGAGCAGTACTTC. Protein: CASSTSDRRDSYEQYF.

The genes are TRBV11-2 and TRBJ2-3, with TRBD2 as a possible D gene (6 bases). The germline V gene encodes CDR1 SGHAT and CDR2 FQNNGV. Trimming left V 5 bases short and J 6 bases short, with 9 bases between. The length of the CDR3 is 12 residues. The CDR3 region has the DNA TGTGCCAGCAGCCTCAGCGGGGATACGCAGTATTTT. Amino acid sequence: CASSLSGDTQYF.

The J gene is TRBJ2-2, the V gene TRBV6-1; D ambiguous. Germline lookup yields CDR1 MNHNS and CDR2 SASEGT. The CDR3 is made up of 14 amino acids. V gave up 3 bases and J gave up 4 bases, with 9 bases separating them. The chain's CDR3 is CASSEADITGELFF. CDR3 nucleotide sequence: TGTGCCAGCAGTGAGGCGGATATCACCGGGGAGCTGTTTTTT.

J is TRBJ2-1 and V is TRBV3-1 (or the pseudogene TRBV3-2), with TRBD2 matching over 7 bases. Trimming at V came to 0 bases and at J to 7 bases, leaving 15 bases not matched to a gene. Germline V gene lookup returns CDR1 LGHDT and CDR2 YNNKEL (reference sequence). This CDR3 region has 18 residues. CDR3 loop: CASSQERAGHTLGNEQFF. The CDR3 DNA follows: TGTGCCAGCAGCCAAGAAAGAGCGGGGCATACCCTTGGGAATGAGCAGTTCTTC.

The chain is built from TRBV19 and TRBJ1-4, with TRBD1 identical over 11 bases. CDR1 LNHDA and CDR2 SQIVND come from the germline V gene (reference sequence). The CDR3 is 14 residues long. Trimming took 5 bases from V and 5 from J; bases not matched to a gene: 1. The CDR3 region is CASSGDRGNEKLFF. DNA of the CDR3: TGTGCCAGTAGTGGGGACAGGGGGAATGAAAAACTGTTTTTT.

This sequence joins TRBV10-3 and TRBJ2-2, with D possibly being TRBD1 (5 bases). The germline gives CDR1 ENHRY, CDR2 SYGVKD. The germline V and J ends were trimmed by 4 bases and 4 bases, with 10 bases remaining between them. The CDR3 extends over 14 amino acids. CDR3 sequence (DNA): TGTGCCATCAGTGTCCAGGGCCCCACCGGGGAGCTGTTTTTT. It encodes CAISVQGPTGELFF.

V usage is TRBV6-5 and J usage is TRBJ1-5, with 9 bases aligning to TRBD1. This CDR3 spans 15 amino acids. The J segment lost 5 bases and the V segment lost 6 bases, leaving 8 bases of the junction unmatched. Germline V CDR1 and CDR2: MNHEY, SVGAGI. The CDR3 region has the DNA TGTGCCAGCAGATTTAATACAGGGGGCGATCAGCCCCAGCATTTT. Amino acids: CASRFNTGGDQPQHF.

This clone was detected only once. CDR3: CASSSGTSGSREQYF. CDR3 DNA: TGTGCCAGCAGTTCCGGGACTAGCGGGAGTCGAGAGCAGTACTTC. This sequence joins TRBV28 and TRBJ2-7; 14 bases match TRBD2. Trimming cost V 4 bases and J 7 bases; bases outside gene matches: 6. Germline V CDR1 and CDR2: MDHEN, SYDVKM. CDR3 length: 15 residues.

The chain couples TRBV24-1 to TRBJ1-2; 8 nucleotides match TRBD1. The CDR3 is made up of 15 amino acids. V shed 4 bases and J 5 bases; nucleotides not matched to a gene: 8. Germline assignment: CDR1 KGHDR and CDR2 SFDVKD. CDR3 DNA sequence: TGTGCCACCAGTGACGCGGACAGGGAAGGGTATGGCTACACCTTC. It is translated as CATSDADREGYGYTF.

This clone was counted a few times. The chain combines TRBV4-1 with TRBJ2-7; 9 bases match TRBD2. CDR1 is MGHRA and CDR2 is YSYEKL in the germline V gene. This CDR3 has 15 amino acids. After removal of 4 bases from V and 0 bases from J, the junction contained 4 bases not matched to a gene. CDR3 sequence reads: CASSLSGGSSYEQYV. In DNA form, the CDR3 reads TGCGCCAGCAGCCTAAGCGGGGGGAGCTCCTACGAGCAGTACGTC.

In its sample, this clone was seen a few times. The chain couples TRBV7-2 to TRBJ2-3, with a tentative D call TRBD2 (5 bases). V was trimmed by 5 bases and J by 4 bases, leaving 16 bases between them. The germline gives CDR1 SGHTA, CDR2 FQGNSA. This CDR3 comprises 15 residues. This CDR3 reads CASSQQPGWADTQYF. Here the CDR3 DNA reads TGTGCCAGCAGCCAACAACCGGGATGGGCAGATACGCAGTATTTT.

The chain links TRBV5-1 to TRBJ2-5, with D possibly TRBD1 on 6 matching bases. Trimming took off 4 bases at V and 3 bases at J, with 13 bases between the two ends. The CDR3 covers 14 residues. Germline V CDR1 and CDR2: SGHRS, YFSETQ. CDR3 amino acids: CASSRQDPKETQYF. The CDR3 coding sequence is TGCGCCAGCAGCCGACAGGACCCTAAAGAGACCCAGTACTTC. Full variable domain (rest looked up from reference TRBV5-1 and TRBJ2-5): KAGVTQTPRYLIKTRGQQVTLSCSPISGHRSVSWYQQTPGQGLQFLFEYFSETQRNKGNFPGRFSGRQFSNSRSEMNVSTLELGDSALYLCASSRQDPKETQYFGPGTRLLVL.

The genes are TRBV28 and TRBJ2-7, with a tentative D call TRBD1 (5 bases). The germline CDR1 and CDR2 sequences are MDHEN and SYDVKM. V lost 6 bases, J lost 3 bases, and 18 bases lay in between. The CDR3 loop spans 15 amino acids. The CDR3 DNA reads as TGTGCCAGCAGCTCCACTGCCCTTAGGGGCTACGAGCAGTACTTC. Translating it yields CASSSTALRGYEQYF.

The chain is built from TRBV19 and TRBJ1-1, with TRBD1 identical over 7 bases. The length of the CDR3 is 16 residues. V lost 5 bases to trimming and J lost 3 bases; unmatched junction nucleotides: 12. The germline gives CDR1 LNHDA, CDR2 SQIVND (reference sequence). The DNA for the CDR3 is TGTGCCAGTAGTTCTCAGGGGGTCGGGTTGGACACTGAAGCTTTCTTT. It is translated as CASSSQGVGLDTEAFF.

CDR3 nucleotide sequence: TGTGCCAGCAGCTTATGGGCTAGCGGGGGGTCAGATACGCAGTATTTT. Protein: CASSLWASGGSDTQYF. V and J are TRBV7-2 and TRBJ2-3; TRBD2 agrees at 11 bases. CDR3 length: 16 residues. The V gene end was trimmed by 2 bases and the J gene end by 4 bases; junction bases not matched to a gene: 5. Germline loops: CDR1 SGHTA, CDR2 FQGNSA.